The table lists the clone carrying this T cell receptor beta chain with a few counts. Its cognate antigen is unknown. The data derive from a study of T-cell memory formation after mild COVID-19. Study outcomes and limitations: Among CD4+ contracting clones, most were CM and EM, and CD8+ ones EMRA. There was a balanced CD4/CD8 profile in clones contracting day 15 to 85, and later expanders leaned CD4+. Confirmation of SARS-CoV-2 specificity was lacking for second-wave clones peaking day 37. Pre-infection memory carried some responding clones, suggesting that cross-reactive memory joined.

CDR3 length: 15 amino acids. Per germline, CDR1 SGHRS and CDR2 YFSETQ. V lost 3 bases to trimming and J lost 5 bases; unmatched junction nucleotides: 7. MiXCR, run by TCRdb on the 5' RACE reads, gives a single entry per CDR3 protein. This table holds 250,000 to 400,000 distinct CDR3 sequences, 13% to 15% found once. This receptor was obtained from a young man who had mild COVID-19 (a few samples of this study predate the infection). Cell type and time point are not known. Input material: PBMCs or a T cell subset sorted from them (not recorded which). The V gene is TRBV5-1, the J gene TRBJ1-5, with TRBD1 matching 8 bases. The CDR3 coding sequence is TGCGCCAGCAGCTCCAGGGGGCCTCACTATCAGCCCCAGCATTTT. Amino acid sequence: CASSSRGPHYQPQHF.